This TCR beta chain comes out of a study of CD8 T cells in Susac syndrome. Notes on the study in general: The study admitted that it had a relatively small number of individuals in its TCR sequencing and HLA analysis.

Looked up from germline, CDR1 is DFQATT and CDR2 is SNEGSKA (reference sequence). After removal of 5 bases from V and 7 bases from J, the junction contained 11 bases not matched to a gene. This CDR3 is built from 15 residues. The study sequenced TCR beta in blood CD8+ and CD4+ T cells. CD8+ and CD4+ T cells were negatively isolated; TEMRA cells were FACS-enriched. Roughly 0.45 to 1 ug RNA was reverse transcribed with random hexamers. Multiplex immunoSEQ PCR targeted 54 Vbeta and 13 Jbeta TCR beta segments. TCRdb re-called the immunoSEQ multiplex PCR reads with MiXCR, one entry per CDR3 protein. Here the sample spans 200,000 or so distinct CDR3 sequences, about 95% being singletons. Remarks on this clonotype: What it binds is unknown.

The sample comprised CD4+ T cells from PBMCs. V and J are TRBV20-1 and TRBJ2-7; 13 bases align to TRBD2. This TCR was recovered from a human donor with multiple sclerosis. This chain's CDR3 is CSAPRTSGGREEQYF. CDR3 sequence (DNA): TGCAGTGCTCCCCGGACTAGCGGGGGCCGGGAAGAGCAGTACTTC.